This TCR beta chain was identified in a study of OX40 agonist ivuxolimab in advanced cancers. Overall study context: One patient with hepatocellular carcinoma and two with cutaneous melanoma, three in all, had partial responses.

Germline values: CDR1 SGDLS, CDR2 YYNGEE. The V end was cut by 5 bases, the J end by 2 bases, with 13 bases between. This CDR3 comprises 14 residues. TCRdb keeps only in-frame clones here, not all; method: immunoSEQ multiplex PCR. Of 53,000 or so clones in the sample, approximately 86% are singletons; the top ten hold under 3.5%. Study-level points and caveats: Within 6 weeks, CD4+ and CD8+ blood T cells expanded clonally at 0.1 to 3.0 mg/kg. The antigen specificity of the peripheral T cells (those that were expanded) was not determined.

In this sample, this clone turned up a few times. The target antigen is unknown. Sequences were derived from CD4+ or CD8+ T cells sorted from blood, sampled in a trial of the OX40 agonist ivuxolimab. This clonotype was obtained from an adult with an advanced solid tumor such as melanoma, head and neck, liver or kidney cancer. This chain links TRBV9 with TRBJ1-1; no clear D gene. CDR3 sequence reads: CASSVTGRNTEAFF. The CDR3 coding sequence is TGTGCCAGCAGTGTTACCGGCAGAAACACTGAAGCTTTCTTT.